The rows below give T cell receptor beta chains drawn from one sample of a study of T cell repertoires in cytomegalovirus infection. Antigens for these TCRs are unknown. MiXCR, run by TCRdb on the reads, gives a single entry per CDR3 protein. The repertoire holds about 350,000 distinct CDR3 sequences, with around a third as singletons. The sample here was cultured PBMCs, taken from culture after CMV antigen stimulation. Source of these receptors: a human donor in good health (CMV status not recorded). Some clones in this sample may be carry-over from other donors' samples. CDR3s include the opening cysteine and the closing phenylalanine or tryptophan. A D gene is named only where the DNA matches it firmly.

D: NA
V: TRBV7-9
J: TRBJ2-7
CDR3: CASSFGESGYEQYF

D: TRBD1
V: TRBV12-3/TRBV12-4
J: TRBJ1-2
CDR3: CASIRQGGGYTF

D: TRBD2
V: TRBV20-1
J: TRBJ2-1
CDR3: CSARDLAGGPITYNEQFF

D: TRBD1
V: TRBV27
J: TRBJ2-7
CDR3: CASSLATGVRYDEQYF

D: NA
V: TRBV7-8
J: TRBJ1-6
CDR3: CASSSVRSNNSPLHF

D: NA
V: TRBV2
J: TRBJ2-1
CDR3: CASSSEGYNEQFF

D: NA
V: TRBV5-6
J: TRBJ2-3
CDR3: CASSLQRYTDTQYF

D: TRBD2
V: TRBV6-2/TRBV6-3
J: TRBJ2-1
CDR3: CASSYEILAGGGNEQFF

D: NA
V: TRBV5-1
J: TRBJ1-5
CDR3: CASRSAENQPQHF

D: NA
V: TRBV19
J: TRBJ2-6
CDR3: CASNPQISGANVLTF

D: TRBD2
V: TRBV7-4
J: TRBJ2-1
CDR3: CASSFLAGDEQFF

D: TRBD2
V: TRBV7-2
J: TRBJ2-7
CDR3: CASSLKTSGRPRSYEQYF

D: NA
V: TRBV7-8
J: TRBJ2-4
CDR3: CASSPLLSLAKNIQYF

D: NA
V: TRBV6-6
J: TRBJ2-1
CDR3: CASSLEYNEQFF

D: NA
V: TRBV29-1
J: TRBJ2-1
CDR3: CSVETVLGTEQFF

D: NA
V: TRBV20-1
J: TRBJ1-1
CDR3: CSANGGTRDTEAFF